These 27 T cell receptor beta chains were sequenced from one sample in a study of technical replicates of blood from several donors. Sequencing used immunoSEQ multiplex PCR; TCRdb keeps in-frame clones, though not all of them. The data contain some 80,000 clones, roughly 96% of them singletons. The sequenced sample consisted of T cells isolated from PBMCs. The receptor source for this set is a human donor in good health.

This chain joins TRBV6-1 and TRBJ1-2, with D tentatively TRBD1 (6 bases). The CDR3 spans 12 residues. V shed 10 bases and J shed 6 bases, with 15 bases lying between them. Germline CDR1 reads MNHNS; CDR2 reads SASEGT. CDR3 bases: TGTGCCACCAGACTAGGGGGAAATGGCTACACCTTC. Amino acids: CATRLGGNGYTF.

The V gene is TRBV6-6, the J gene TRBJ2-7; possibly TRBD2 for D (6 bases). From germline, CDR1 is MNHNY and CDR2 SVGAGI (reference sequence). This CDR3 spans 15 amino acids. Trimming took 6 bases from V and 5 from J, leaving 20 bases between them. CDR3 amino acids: CASSNSGGNYNEQYF. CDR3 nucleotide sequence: TGTGCCAGCAGCAATTCCGGCGGGAATTACAACGAGCAGTACTTC.

CDR3 amino acids: CASSLDYRGPGELFF. CDR3 nucleotide sequence: TGTGCCAGCAGCTTAGATTACAGGGGGCCCGGGGAGCTGTTTTTT. The rearrangement joins TRBV7-6 to TRBJ2-2; 9 bases match TRBD1. V shed 1 base, J shed 6 bases, and the junction held 3 bases outside the gene matches. This CDR3 has 15 residues. Looked up from germline, CDR1 is SGHVS and CDR2 is FNYEAQ.

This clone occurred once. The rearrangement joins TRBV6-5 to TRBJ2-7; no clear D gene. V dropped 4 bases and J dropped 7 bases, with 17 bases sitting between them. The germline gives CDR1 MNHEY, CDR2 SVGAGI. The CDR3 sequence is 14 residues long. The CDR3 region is CASSFTSTPMEQYF. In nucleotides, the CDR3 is TGTGCCAGCAGTTTCACTTCAACTCCGATGGAGCAGTACTTC.

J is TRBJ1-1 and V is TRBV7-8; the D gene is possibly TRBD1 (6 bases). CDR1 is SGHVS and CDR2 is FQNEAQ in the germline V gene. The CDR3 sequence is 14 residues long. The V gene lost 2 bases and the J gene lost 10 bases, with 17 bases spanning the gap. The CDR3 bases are TGTGCCAGCAGCTTAAGCGGCTACAGGGTTGGAGCTTTCTTT. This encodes CASSLSGYRVGAFF.

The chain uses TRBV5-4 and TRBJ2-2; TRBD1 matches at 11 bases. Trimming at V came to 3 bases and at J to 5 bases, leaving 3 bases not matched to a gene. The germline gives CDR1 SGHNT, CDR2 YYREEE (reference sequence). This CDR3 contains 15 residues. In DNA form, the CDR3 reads TGTGCCAGCAGCTGGGGACAGGGGGTTACCGGGGAGCTGTTTTTT. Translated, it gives CASSWGQGVTGELFF.

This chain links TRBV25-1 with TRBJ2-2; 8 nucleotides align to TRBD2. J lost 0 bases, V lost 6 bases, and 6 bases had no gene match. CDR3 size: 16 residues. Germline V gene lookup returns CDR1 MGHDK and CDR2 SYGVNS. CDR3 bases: TGTGCCAGCAGGAGAGGACTAGCTGCGAACACCGGGGAGCTGTTTTTT. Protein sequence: CASRRGLAANTGELFF.

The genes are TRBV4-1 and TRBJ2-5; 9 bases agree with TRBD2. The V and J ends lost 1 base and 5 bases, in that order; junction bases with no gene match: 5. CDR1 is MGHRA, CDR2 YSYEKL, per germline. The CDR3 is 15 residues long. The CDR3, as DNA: TGCGCCAGCAGCCAAGCCCTAGCGGGATTGGAGACCCAGTACTTC. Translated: CASSQALAGLETQYF.

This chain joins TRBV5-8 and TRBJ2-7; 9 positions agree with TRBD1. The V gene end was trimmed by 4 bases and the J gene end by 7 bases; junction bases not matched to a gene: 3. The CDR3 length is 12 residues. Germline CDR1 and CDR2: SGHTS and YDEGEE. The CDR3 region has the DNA TGTGCCAGCAGCCCGGGACAGGGTGAGCAGTACTTC. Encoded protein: CASSPGQGEQYF.

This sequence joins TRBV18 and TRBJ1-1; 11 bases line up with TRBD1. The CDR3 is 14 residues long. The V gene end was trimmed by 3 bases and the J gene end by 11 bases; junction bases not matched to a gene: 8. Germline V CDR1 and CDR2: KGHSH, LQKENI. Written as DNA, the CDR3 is TGTGCCAGCTCACCCTCCGGGACAGGGGGTTTGGCTTTCTTT. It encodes CASSPSGTGGLAFF.

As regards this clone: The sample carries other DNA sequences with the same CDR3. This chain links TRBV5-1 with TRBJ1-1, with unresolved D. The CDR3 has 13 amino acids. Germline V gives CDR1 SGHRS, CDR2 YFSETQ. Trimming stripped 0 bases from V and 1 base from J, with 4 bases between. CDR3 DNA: TGCGCCAGCAGCTTGGCAGGGAACACTGAAGCTTTCTTT. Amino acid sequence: CASSLAGNTEAFF.

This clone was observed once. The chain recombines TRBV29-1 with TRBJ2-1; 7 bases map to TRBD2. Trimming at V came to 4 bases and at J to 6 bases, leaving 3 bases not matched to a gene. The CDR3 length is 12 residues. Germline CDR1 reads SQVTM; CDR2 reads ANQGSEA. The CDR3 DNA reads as TGCAGCGTTGGGCTAGCGGCCAATGAGCAGTTCTTC. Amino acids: CSVGLAANEQFF.

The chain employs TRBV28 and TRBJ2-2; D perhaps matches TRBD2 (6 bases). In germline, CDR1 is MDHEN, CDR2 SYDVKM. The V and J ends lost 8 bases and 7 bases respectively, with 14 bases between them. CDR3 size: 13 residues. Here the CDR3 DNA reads TGTGCCAGCGGTGTTGGCGGGATCGGGGAGCTGTTTTTT. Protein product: CASGVGGIGELFF.

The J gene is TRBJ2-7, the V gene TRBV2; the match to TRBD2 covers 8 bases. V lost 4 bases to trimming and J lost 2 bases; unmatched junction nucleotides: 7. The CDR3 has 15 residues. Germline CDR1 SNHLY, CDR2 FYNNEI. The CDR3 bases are TGTGCCAGCAGTGGGACGGGACTAGGTGCCTACGAGCAGTACTTC. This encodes CASSGTGLGAYEQYF. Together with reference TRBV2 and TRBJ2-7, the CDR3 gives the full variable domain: EPEVTQTPSHQVTQMGQEVILRCVPISNHLYFYWYRQILGQKVEFLVSFYNNEISEKSEIFDDQFSVERPDGSNFTLKIRSTKLEDSAMYFCASSGTGLGAYEQYFGPGTRLTVT.

The CDR3 sequence is CASSGGTYTEAFF. The CDR3 region has the DNA TGTGCCAGCAGTGGTGGGACATACACTGAAGCTTTCTTT. This rearrangement joins TRBV25-1 to TRBJ1-1, with D perhaps matching TRBD1 (6 bases). CDR3 length: 13 residues. Germline V CDR1 and CDR2: MGHDK, SYGVNS. V was pared by 4 bases and J by 3 bases, with 9 bases between.

The CDR3 sequence: CASSMGQGRRNTEAFF. DNA of the CDR3: TGTGCCAGCAGTATGGGACAGGGGAGGAGGAACACTGAAGCTTTCTTT. The V call is TRBV27, the J call TRBJ1-1; 10 bases match TRBD1. Germline loops: CDR1 MNHEY, CDR2 SMNVEV (reference sequence). The CDR3 consists of 16 residues. V gave up 5 bases and J gave up 1 base; unmatched junction bases: 7.

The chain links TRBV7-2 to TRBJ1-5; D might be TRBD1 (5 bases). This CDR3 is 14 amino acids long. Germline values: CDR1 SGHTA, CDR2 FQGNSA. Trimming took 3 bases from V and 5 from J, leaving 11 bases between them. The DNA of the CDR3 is TGTGCCAGCAGCTTGTGGGGCGAGGATCAGCCCCAGCATTTT. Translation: CASSLWGEDQPQHF.

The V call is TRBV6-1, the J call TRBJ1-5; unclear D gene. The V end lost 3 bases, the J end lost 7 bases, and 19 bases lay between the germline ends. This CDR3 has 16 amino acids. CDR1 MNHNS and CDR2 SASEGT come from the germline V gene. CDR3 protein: CASSEPHLGLGQPQHF. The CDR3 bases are TGTGCCAGCAGTGAGCCCCACTTAGGACTGGGACAGCCCCAGCATTTT.

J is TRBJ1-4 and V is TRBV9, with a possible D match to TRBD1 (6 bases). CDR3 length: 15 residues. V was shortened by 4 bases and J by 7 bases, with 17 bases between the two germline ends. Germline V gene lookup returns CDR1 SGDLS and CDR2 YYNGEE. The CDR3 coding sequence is TGTGCCAGCAGCCCCCACCGGGGGGGCCGTGAAAAACTGTTTTTT. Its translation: CASSPHRGGREKLFF.

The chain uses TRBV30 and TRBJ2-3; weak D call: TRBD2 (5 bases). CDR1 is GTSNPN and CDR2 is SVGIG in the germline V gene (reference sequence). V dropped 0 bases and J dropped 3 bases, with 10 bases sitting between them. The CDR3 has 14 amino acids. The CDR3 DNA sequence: TGTGCCTGGAGTGTGAACAGAGGGACAGATACGCAGTATTTT. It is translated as CAWSVNRGTDTQYF.

CDR3 in amino acids: CASSLDREASQRGEQYF. CDR3 nucleotides: TGTGCCAGCAGCTTGGACCGGGAGGCATCCCAACGGGGCGAGCAGTACTTC. J is TRBJ2-7 and V is TRBV5-4; 7 nucleotides match TRBD2. This CDR3 contains 17 residues. Unmatched junction bases numbered 15, after V lost 0 bases and J lost 6 bases. Germline assignment: CDR1 SGHNT and CDR2 YYREEE (reference sequence). The whole variable domain, remainder taken from reference TRBV5-4 and TRBJ2-7, is ETGVTQSPTHLIKTRGQQVTLRCSSQSGHNTVSWYQQALGQGPQFIFQYYREEENGRGNFPPRFSGLQFPNYSSELNVNALELDDSALYLCASSLDREASQRGEQYFGPGTRLTVT.

Here the CDR3 reads CASRGLAPYNEQFF. The CDR3 nucleotides are TGTGCCAGCAGGGGACTAGCTCCCTACAATGAGCAGTTCTTC. This chain connects TRBV2 to TRBJ2-1, with TRBD2 identical over 9 bases. J was trimmed by 2 bases and V by 6 bases; bases with no gene match: 2. The V gene's germline CDR1 is SNHLY and CDR2 FYNNEI. This CDR3 has 14 residues.

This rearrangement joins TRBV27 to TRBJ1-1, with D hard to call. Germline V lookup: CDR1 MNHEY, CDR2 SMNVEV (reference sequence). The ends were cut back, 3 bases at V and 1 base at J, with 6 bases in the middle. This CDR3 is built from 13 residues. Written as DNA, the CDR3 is TGTGCCAGCAGTTTTTCAGGGAACACTGAAGCTTTCTTT. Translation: CASSFSGNTEAFF.

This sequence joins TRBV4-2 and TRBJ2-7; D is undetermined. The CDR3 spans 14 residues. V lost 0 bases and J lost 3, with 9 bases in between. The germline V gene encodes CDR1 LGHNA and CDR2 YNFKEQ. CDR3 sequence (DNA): TGTGCCAGCAGCCAAGACCTCCTACGCTACGAGCAGTACTTC. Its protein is CASSQDLLRYEQYF.

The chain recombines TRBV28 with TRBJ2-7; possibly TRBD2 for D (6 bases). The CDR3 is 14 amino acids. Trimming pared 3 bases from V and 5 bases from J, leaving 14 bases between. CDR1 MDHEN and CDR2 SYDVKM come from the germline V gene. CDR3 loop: CASSFPGEDDEQYF. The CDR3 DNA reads TGTGCCAGCAGTTTCCCCGGGGAGGACGACGAGCAGTACTTC.

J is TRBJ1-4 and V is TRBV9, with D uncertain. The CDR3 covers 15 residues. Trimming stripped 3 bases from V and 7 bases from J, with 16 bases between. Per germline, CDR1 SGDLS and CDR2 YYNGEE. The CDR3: CASSESAGVGEKLFF. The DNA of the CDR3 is TGTGCCAGCAGCGAATCAGCCGGGGTAGGTGAAAAACTGTTTTTT. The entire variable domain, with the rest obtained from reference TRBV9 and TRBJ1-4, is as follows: DSGVTQTPKHLITATGQRVTLRCSPRSGDLSVYWYQQSLDQGLQFLIQYYNGEERAKGNILERFSAQQFPDLHSELNLSSLELGDSALYFCASSESAGVGEKLFFGSGTQLSVL.

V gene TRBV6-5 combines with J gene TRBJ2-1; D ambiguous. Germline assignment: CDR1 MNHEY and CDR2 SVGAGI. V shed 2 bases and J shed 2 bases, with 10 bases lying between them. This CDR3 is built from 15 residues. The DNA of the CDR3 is TGTGCCAGCAGTTACGCGGCATATGCCTACAATGAGCAGTTCTTC. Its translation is CASSYAAYAYNEQFF.